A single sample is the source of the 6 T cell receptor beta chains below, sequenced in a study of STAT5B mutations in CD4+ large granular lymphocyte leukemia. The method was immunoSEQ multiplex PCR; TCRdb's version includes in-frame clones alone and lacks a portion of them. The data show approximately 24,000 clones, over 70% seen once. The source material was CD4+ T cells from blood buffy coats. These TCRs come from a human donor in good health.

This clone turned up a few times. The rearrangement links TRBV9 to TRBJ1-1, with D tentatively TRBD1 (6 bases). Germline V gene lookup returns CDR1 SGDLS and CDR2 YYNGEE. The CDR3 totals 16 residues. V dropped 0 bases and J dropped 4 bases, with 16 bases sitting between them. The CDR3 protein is CASSVEGLGGPTEAFF. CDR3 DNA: TGTGCCAGCAGCGTAGAAGGGTTGGGGGGCCCCACTGAAGCTTTCTTT.

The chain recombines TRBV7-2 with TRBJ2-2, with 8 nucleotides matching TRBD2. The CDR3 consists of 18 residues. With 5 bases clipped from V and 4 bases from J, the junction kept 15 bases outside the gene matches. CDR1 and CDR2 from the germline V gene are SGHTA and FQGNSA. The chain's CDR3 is CASSAPSGGLRGTGELFF. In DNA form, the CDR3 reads TGTGCCAGCAGCGCCCCGTCGGGAGGGTTGAGGGGCACCGGGGAGCTGTTTTTT. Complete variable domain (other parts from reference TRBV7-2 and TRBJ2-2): GAGVSQSPSNKVTEKGKDVELRCDPISGHTALYWYRQSLGQGLEFLIYFQGNSAPDKSGLPSDRFSAERTGGSVSTLTIQRTQQEDSAVYLCASSAPSGGLRGTGELFFGEGSRLTVL.

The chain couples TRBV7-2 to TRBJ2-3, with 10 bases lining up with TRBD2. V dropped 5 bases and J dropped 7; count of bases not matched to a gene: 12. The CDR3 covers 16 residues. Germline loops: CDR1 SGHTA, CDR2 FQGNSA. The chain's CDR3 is CASSPDPQRGGHTQYF. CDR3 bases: TGTGCCAGCAGCCCAGACCCCCAGCGGGGGGGCCATACGCAGTATTTT.

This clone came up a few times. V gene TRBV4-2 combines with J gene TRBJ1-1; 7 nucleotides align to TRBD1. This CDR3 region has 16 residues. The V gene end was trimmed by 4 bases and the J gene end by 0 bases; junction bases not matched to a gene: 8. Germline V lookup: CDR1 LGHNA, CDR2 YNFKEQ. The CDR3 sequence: CASSPLGQLMNTEAFF. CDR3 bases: TGTGCCAGCAGCCCCCTGGGACAGCTAATGAACACTGAAGCTTTCTTT.

This chain's CDR3 is CASRSGRTNTGELFF. CDR3 bases: TGTGCCAGCAGAAGCGGGAGGACGAACACCGGGGAGCTGTTTTTT. This chain connects TRBV27 to TRBJ2-2; TRBD2 agrees at 9 bases. V shed 6 bases and J 0 bases; nucleotides not matched to a gene: 2. The CDR3 is 15 amino acids. Germline CDR1 and CDR2: MNHEY and SMNVEV (reference sequence).

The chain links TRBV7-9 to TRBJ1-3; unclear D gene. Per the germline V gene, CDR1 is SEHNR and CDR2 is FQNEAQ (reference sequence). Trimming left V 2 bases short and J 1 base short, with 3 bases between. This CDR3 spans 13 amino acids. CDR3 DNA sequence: TGTGCCAGCAGCTTAAGTTCTGGAAACACCATATATTTT. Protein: CASSLSSGNTIYF.